This T cell receptor (beta chain) was sequenced during a study of TIL therapy for anti-PD-1-resistant metastatic lung cancer. Time point described: pre-treatment sample, taken before nivolumab and TIL therapy. Sequencing used immunoSEQ v3. Sequencing used immunoSEQ multiplex PCR; TCRdb keeps in-frame clones, though not all of them. The sample lists some 16,000 clones; about 68% were seen once. Germline assignment: CDR1 SGHRS and CDR2 YFSETQ. The V and J ends lost 6 bases and 3 bases respectively, with 16 bases between them. The CDR3 extends over 14 amino acids. This clone was seen a few times. V and J are TRBV5-1 and TRBJ2-7; a weak D match, TRBD2 (6 bases). Sequenced material: blood, taken at baseline. This receptor was identified in a person aged 25-79 years with non-small cell lung cancer. The CDR3 DNA reads TGCGCCAGCACAATCGGTGGGGAGGACTACGAGCAGTACTTC. Encoded protein: CASTIGGEDYEQYF.